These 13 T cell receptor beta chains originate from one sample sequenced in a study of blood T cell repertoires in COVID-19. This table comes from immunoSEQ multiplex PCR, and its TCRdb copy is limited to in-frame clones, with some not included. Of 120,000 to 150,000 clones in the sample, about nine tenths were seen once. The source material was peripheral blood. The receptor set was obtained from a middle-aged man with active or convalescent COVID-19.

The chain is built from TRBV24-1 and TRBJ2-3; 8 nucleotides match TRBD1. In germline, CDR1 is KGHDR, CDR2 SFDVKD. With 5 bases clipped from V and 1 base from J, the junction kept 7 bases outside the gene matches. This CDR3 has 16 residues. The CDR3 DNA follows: TGTGCCACCAGTGGTCCCGGACAGGGAGGCACAGATACGCAGTATTTT. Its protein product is CATSGPGQGGTDTQYF.

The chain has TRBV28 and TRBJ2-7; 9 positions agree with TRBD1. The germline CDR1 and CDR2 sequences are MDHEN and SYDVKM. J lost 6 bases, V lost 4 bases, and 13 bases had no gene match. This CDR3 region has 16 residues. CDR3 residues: CASSYSLGTGLGEQYF. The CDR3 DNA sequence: TGTGCCAGCAGTTACTCCTTGGGGACAGGGCTTGGCGAGCAGTACTTC.

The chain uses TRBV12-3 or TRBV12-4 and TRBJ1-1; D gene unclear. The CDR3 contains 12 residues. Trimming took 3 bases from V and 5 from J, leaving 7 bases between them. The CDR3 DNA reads TGTGCCAGCAGTTTGGAGAAAACTGAAGCTTTCTTT. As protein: CASSLEKTEAFF.

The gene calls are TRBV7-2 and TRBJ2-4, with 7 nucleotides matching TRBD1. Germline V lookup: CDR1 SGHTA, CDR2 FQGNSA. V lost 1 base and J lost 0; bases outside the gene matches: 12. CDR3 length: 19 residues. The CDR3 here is CASSLDPRDSRIAKNIQYF. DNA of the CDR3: TGTGCCAGCAGCTTAGACCCGAGGGACAGTCGAATAGCCAAAAACATTCAGTACTTC.

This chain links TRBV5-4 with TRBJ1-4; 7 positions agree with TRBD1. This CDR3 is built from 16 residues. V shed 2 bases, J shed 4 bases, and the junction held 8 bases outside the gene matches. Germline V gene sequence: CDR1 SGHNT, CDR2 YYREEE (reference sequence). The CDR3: CASSFRDSRGNEKLFF. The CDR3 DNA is TGTGCCAGCAGCTTCCGGGACAGTAGGGGTAATGAAAAACTGTTTTTT.

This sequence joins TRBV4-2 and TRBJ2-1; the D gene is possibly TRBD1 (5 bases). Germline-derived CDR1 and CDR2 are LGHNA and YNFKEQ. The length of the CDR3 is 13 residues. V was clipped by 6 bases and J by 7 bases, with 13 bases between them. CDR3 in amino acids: CASSTYQGNEQFF. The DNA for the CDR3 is TGTGCCAGCAGTACCTATCAGGGAAATGAGCAGTTCTTC.

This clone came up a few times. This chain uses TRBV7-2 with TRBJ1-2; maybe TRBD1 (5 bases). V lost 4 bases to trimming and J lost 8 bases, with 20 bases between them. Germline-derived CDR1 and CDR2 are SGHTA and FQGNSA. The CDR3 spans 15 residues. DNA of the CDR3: TGTGCCAGCAGCTCCAGACCTTCGGGGGGATTCGGCTACACCTTC. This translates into CASSSRPSGGFGYTF.

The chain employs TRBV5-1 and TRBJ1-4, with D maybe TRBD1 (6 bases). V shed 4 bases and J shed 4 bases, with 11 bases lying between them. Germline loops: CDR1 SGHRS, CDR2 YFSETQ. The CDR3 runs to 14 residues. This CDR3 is CASSPRTVNEKLFF. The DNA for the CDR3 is TGCGCCAGCAGCCCCCGGACAGTTAATGAAAAACTGTTTTTT.

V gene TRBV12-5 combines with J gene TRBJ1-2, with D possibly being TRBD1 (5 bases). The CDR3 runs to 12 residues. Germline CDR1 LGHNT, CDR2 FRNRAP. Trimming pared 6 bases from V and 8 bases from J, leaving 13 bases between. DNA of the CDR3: TGTGCTAGTGGGCCAGGGTACAGCGGCTACACCTTC. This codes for CASGPGYSGYTF. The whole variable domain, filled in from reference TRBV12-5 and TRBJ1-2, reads DARVTQTPRHKVTEMGQEVTMRCQPILGHNTVFWYRQTMMQGLELLAYFRNRAPLDDSGMPKDRFSAEMPDATLATLKIQPSEPRDSAVYFCASGPGYSGYTFGSGTRLTVV.

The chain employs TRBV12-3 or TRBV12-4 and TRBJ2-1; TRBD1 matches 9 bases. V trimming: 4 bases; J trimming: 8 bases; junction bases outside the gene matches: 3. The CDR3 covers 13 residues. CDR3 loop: CASSWGQGYEQFF. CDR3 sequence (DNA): TGTGCCAGCAGTTGGGGACAGGGATATGAGCAGTTCTTC.

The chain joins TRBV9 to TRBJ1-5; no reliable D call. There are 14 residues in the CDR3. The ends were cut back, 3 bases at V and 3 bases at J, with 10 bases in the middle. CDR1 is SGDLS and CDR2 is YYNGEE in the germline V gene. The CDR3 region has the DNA TGTGCCAGCAGCGCCCGGGGTAACAATCAGCCCCAGCATTTT. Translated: CASSARGNNQPQHF.

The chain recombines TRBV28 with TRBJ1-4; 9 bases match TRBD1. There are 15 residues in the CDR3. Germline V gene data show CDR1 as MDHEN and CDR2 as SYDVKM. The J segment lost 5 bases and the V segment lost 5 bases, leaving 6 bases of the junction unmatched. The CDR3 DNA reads TGTGCCAGCAGTCCGGTCGGGACAGGGAATGAAAAACTGTTTTTT. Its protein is CASSPVGTGNEKLFF.

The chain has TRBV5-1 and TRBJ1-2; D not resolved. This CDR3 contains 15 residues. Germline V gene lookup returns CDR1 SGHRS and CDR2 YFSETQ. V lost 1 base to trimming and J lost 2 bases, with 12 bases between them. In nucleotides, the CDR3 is TGCGCCAGCAGCTTGTCGTCGGCGGGAAACTATGGCTACACCTTC. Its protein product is CASSLSSAGNYGYTF. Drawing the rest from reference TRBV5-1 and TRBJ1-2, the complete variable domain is KAGVTQTPRYLIKTRGQQVTLSCSPISGHRSVSWYQQTPGQGLQFLFEYFSETQRNKGNFPGRFSGRQFSNSRSEMNVSTLELGDSALYLCASSLSSAGNYGYTFGSGTRLTVV.